The 7 T cell receptor beta chains listed next were all sequenced from one sample in a study of CD8 T cells in ankylosing spondylitis. MiXCR, run by TCRdb on the 5' RACE reads, gives a single entry per CDR3 protein. The table shows under 250,000 distinct CDR3 sequences, with roughly 10% occurring only once. The sample was blood, either unsorted or a sorted T cell fraction (not recorded which). The receptors stem from a male donor with ankylosing spondylitis or in good health (not recorded which).

This chain links TRBV29-1 with TRBJ1-1; tentative D call: TRBD1 (5 bases). The germline V gene has CDR1 SQVTM and CDR2 ANQGSEA. The CDR3 runs 13 residues. The V end lost 5 bases, the J end lost 1 base, and 11 bases lay between the germline ends. The CDR3 loop is CSVIRVSNTEAFF. The CDR3 DNA is TGCAGCGTTATCAGGGTATCGAACACTGAAGCTTTCTTT.

Many counts were recorded for this clonotype. The rearrangement links TRBV5-5 to TRBJ2-3; D not resolved. The V gene's germline CDR1 is SGHKS and CDR2 YYEKEE (reference sequence). The CDR3 extends over 13 amino acids. Trimming cost V 1 base and J 7 bases, with 10 bases left between them. The CDR3 nucleotides are TGTGCCAGCAGCTTGCCGGGTTCCAATACGCAGTATTTT. Protein: CASSLPGSNTQYF.

This clonotype was detected only a few times. A read error may be the cause here, since a much bigger clone is one base away. The rearrangement links TRBV6-1 to TRBJ2-3; D unresolved. Per the germline V gene, CDR1 is MNHNS and CDR2 is SASEGT. V lost 7 bases and J lost 0, with 14 bases in between. The CDR3 runs to 15 residues. The CDR3 loop is CASTNALTSTDTQYF. The DNA for the CDR3 is TGTGCCAGCACCAACGCACTGACAAGCACAGATACGCAGTATTTT.

V usage is TRBV10-3 and J usage is TRBJ1-2, with 7 bases fitting TRBD1. The junction had 6 bases not matched to a gene; V was cut back by 0 bases and J by 5 bases. The CDR3 consists of 15 residues. Germline CDR1 and CDR2: ENHRY and SYGVKD. CDR3 DNA: TGTGCCATCAGTGAGTCCGGACAGGAGCCATATGGCTACACCTTC. It specifies CAISESGQEPYGYTF.

Details on this clonotype: A single base separates this from a much larger clone, so it may be a read error. This CDR3 reads CSGSHSGDGYTF. CDR3 in DNA: TGCAGTGGTAGTCATTCAGGGGATGGCTACACCTTC. The chain recombines TRBV20-1 with TRBJ1-2, with TRBD1 as a possible D gene (6 bases). CDR3 length: 12 amino acids. The germline CDR1 and CDR2 sequences are DFQATT and SNEGSKA (reference sequence). Trimming took off 7 bases at V and 6 bases at J, with 15 bases between the two ends.

This clonotype occurred many times. This rearrangement joins TRBV5-1 to TRBJ2-2; D is possibly TRBD1 (5 bases). With 0 bases removed from V and 4 bases from J, the gap between germline ends came to 13 bases. The CDR3 has 16 residues. Germline lookup yields CDR1 SGHRS and CDR2 YFSETQ. The CDR3 DNA follows: TGCGCCAGCAGCTTGGAAGGGGCAGGAGCCACCGGGGAGCTGTTTTTT. This translates into CASSLEGAGATGELFF.

The sample holds many counts of this clonotype. V and J are TRBV14 and TRBJ2-7; D not resolved. V was trimmed by 4 bases and J by 9 bases, leaving 22 bases between them. CDR3 size: 15 residues. Per the germline V gene, CDR1 is SGHDN and CDR2 is FVKESK. CDR3 loop: CASSLKVAASRGQYF. CDR3 bases: TGTGCCAGCAGCCTAAAGGTCGCTGCCTCTCGCGGGCAGTACTTC.